Below are 10 T cell receptor beta chains sequenced from a single sample in a study of human T cells and chemical hapten exposure. TCRdb fed the RACE reads into MiXCR, producing one record per CDR3 protein. The sample records around 60,000 distinct CDR3 sequences, around 7% being singletons. Time point in this sample: pre-sensitization, week 0. Treatment meaning: therapeutic diphenylcyclopropenone sensitization with weekly scalp DPC. This sample comprised whole blood, obtained in connection with sensitization to the hapten diphenylcyclopropenone (DPC). All receptors derive from a woman in her twenties or thirties with alopecia areata. Some clones in this sample may be carry-over from other donors' samples.

This clonotype showed up many times. The chain combines TRBV20-1 with TRBJ1-2; 7 bases map to TRBD1. CDR3 length: 14 amino acids. The junction had 8 bases not matched to a gene; V was cut back by 6 bases and J by 1 base. Germline-derived CDR1 and CDR2 are DFQATT and SNEGSKA (reference sequence). This CDR3 is CSAKQGSSNYGYTF. The CDR3 bases are TGCAGTGCCAAACAGGGGTCAAGTAACTATGGCTACACCTTC.

The chain recombines TRBV6-2 or TRBV6-3 with TRBJ2-2; tentatively, D is TRBD1 (5 bases). The germline V gene has CDR1 MNHEY and CDR2 SVGEGT. This CDR3 is 14 amino acids long. V was pared by 1 base and J by 9 bases, with 12 bases between. The CDR3 nucleotides read TGTGCCAGCAGTTACTTTACAACAGGACGGGAGCTGTTTTTT. The encoded protein is CASSYFTTGRELFF.

The sample holds many counts of this clonotype. This chain joins TRBV3-1 and TRBJ2-5; 10 positions match TRBD1. V shed 4 bases and J 5 bases; nucleotides not matched to a gene: 7. CDR3 length: 15 amino acids. Germline assignment: CDR1 LGHDT and CDR2 YNNKEL (reference sequence). CDR3: CASSLAGTGDETQYF. CDR3 DNA: TGTGCCAGCAGCCTCGCCGGGACAGGGGACGAGACCCAGTACTTC.

This clonotype was seen many times. The chain links TRBV7-6 to TRBJ2-3; D is unresolved. The V gene's germline CDR1 is SGHVS and CDR2 FNYEAQ. The V end was cut by 6 bases, the J end by 2 bases, with 12 bases between. This CDR3 contains 14 residues. DNA of the CDR3: TGTGCCAGCAGTCCTACCCCTTCCACAGATACGCAGTATTTT. Translated: CASSPTPSTDTQYF.

This clonotype has at least ten counts. The chain couples TRBV6-1 to TRBJ2-7, with TRBD1 identical over 9 bases. This CDR3 is 15 amino acids long. The trim removed 3 bases at V and 4 bases at J, leaving 7 bases unmatched. Looked up from germline, CDR1 is MNHNS and CDR2 is SASEGT. The CDR3 is CASSDGTGLGYEQYF. CDR3 in DNA: TGTGCCAGCAGTGATGGGACAGGGCTGGGATACGAGCAGTACTTC.

There are many counts of this clonotype. The chain couples TRBV20-1 to TRBJ1-3; tentative D call: TRBD1 (5 bases). Germline CDR1 is DFQATT and CDR2 is SNEGSKA (reference sequence). Trimming shortened V by 6 bases and J by 0 bases, and 18 bases separated the two germline ends. The CDR3 covers 16 residues. CDR3 nucleotide sequence: TGCAGTGCACGAGCAGGGTCCCAAGACTCTGGAAACACCATATATTTT. Its translation is CSARAGSQDSGNTIYF.

This clonotype appeared many times. This sequence joins TRBV9 and TRBJ2-3; 13 positions match TRBD2. With V trimmed by 1 base and J by 5 bases, 4 bases remained unmatched. The CDR3 is made up of 16 amino acids. Germline CDR1 SGDLS, CDR2 YYNGEE. The DNA of the CDR3 is TGTGCCAGCAGCGTAAGGACTAGCGGGGGAGGAGATACGCAGTATTTT. This sequence encodes CASSVRTSGGGDTQYF.

In its sample, this clonotype was seen many times. The chain employs TRBV20-1 and TRBJ1-2, with a weak D call TRBD1 (5 bases). The CDR3 is 16 amino acids. Germline lookup yields CDR1 DFQATT and CDR2 SNEGSKA (reference sequence). The V and J ends lost 6 bases and 3 bases respectively, with 23 bases between them. CDR3 coding DNA: TGCAGTGCCACTGATCCCTCTGGGGGATACGACTATGGCTACACCTTC. It encodes CSATDPSGGYDYGYTF.

This clonotype was counted only a few times. The genes are TRBV5-4 and TRBJ1-2; D is undetermined. Germline loops: CDR1 SGHNT, CDR2 YYREEE (reference sequence). The CDR3 consists of 15 residues. Trimming cost V 4 bases and J 3 bases, with 16 bases left between them. Here the CDR3 reads CASSLFPPRDYGYTF. CDR3 nucleotides: TGTGCCAGCAGCCTATTTCCTCCGCGCGACTATGGCTACACCTTC.

This clonotype came up a few times. J is TRBJ1-1 and V is TRBV5-1; D possibly corresponds to TRBD1 (6 bases). Deletions cut 3 bases from V and 4 bases from J, with 10 bases between. CDR1 is SGHRS, CDR2 YFSETQ, per germline. This CDR3 has 13 amino acids. The CDR3 loop is CASSSRGSTEAFF. The CDR3 DNA follows: TGCGCCAGCAGCTCGAGGGGGAGCACTGAAGCTTTCTTT. Filled out from reference TRBV5-1 and TRBJ1-1, the complete variable domain reads KAGVTQTPRYLIKTRGQQVTLSCSPISGHRSVSWYQQTPGQGLQFLFEYFSETQRNKGNFPGRFSGRQFSNSRSEMNVSTLELGDSALYLCASSSRGSTEAFFGQGTRLTVV.